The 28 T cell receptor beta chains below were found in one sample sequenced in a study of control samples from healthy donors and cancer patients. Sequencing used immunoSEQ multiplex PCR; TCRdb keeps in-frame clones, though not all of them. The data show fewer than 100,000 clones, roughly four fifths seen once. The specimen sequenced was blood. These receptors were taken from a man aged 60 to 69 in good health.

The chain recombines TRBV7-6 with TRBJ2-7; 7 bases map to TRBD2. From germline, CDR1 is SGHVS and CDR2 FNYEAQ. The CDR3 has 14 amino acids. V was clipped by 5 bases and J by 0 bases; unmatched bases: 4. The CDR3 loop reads CASSRGGSSYEQYF. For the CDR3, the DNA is TGTGCCAGCAGCCGGGGCGGGAGCTCCTACGAGCAGTACTTC. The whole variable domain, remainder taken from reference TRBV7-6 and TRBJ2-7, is GAGVSQSPRYKVTKRGQDVALRCDPISGHVSLYWYRQALGQGPEFLTYFNYEAQQDKSGLPNDRFSAERPEGSISTLTIQRTEQRDSAMYRCASSRGGSSYEQYFGPGTRLTVT.

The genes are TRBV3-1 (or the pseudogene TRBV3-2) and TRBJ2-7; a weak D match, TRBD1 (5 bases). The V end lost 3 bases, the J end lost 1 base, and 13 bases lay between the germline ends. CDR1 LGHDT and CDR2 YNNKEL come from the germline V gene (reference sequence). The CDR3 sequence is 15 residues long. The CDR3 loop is CASSHLMDTSYEQYF. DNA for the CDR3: TGTGCCAGCAGCCACCTGATGGACACTTCCTACGAGCAGTACTTC.

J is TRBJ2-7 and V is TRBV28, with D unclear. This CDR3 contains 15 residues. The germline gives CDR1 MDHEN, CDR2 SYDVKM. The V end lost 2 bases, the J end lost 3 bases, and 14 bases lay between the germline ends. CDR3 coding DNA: TGTGCCAGCAGTTTAAGCCGTATCCCCCTCTACGAGCAGTACTTC. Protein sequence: CASSLSRIPLYEQYF.

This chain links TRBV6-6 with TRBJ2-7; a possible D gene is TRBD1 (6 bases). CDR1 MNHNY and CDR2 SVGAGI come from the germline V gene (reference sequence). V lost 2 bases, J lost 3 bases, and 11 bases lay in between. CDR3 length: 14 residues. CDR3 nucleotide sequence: TGTGCCAGCAGTTACGGTTTAGGGGGCTACGAGCAGTACTTC. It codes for CASSYGLGGYEQYF.

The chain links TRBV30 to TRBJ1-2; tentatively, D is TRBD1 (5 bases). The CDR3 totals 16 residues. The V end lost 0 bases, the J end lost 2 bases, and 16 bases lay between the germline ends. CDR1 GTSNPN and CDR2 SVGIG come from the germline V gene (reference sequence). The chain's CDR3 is CAWSVGAAGTNYGYTF. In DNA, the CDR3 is TGTGCCTGGAGTGTAGGGGCCGCAGGGACGAACTATGGCTACACCTTC. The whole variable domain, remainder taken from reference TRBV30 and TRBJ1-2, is SQTIHQWPATLVQPVGSPLSLECTVEGTSNPNLYWYRQAAGRGLQLLFYSVGIGQISSEVPQNLSASRPQDRQFILSSKKLLLSDSGFYLCAWSVGAAGTNYGYTFGSGTRLTVV.

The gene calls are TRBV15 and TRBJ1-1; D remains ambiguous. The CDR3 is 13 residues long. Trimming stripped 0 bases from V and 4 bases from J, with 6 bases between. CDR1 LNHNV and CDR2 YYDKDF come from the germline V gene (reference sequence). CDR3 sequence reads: CATSRERSTEAFF. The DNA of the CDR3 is TGTGCCACCAGCAGAGAGCGAAGCACTGAAGCTTTCTTT.

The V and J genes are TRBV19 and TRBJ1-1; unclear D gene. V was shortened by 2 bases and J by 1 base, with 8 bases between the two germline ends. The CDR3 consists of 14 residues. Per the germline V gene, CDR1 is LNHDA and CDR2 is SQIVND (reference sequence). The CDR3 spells CASSISPQNTEAFF. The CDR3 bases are TGTGCCAGTAGTATAAGTCCTCAGAACACTGAAGCTTTCTTT.

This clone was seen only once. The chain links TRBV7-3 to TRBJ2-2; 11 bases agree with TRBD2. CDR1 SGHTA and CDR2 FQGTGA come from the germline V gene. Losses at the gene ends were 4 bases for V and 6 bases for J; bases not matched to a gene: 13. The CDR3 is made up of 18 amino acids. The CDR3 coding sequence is TGTGCCAGCAGCTCCAGACTAGCGGGGAAGTCGGGGGCCGGGGAGCTGTTTTTT. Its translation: CASSSRLAGKSGAGELFF.

The CDR3 loop reads CASSGMGDSPRWYF. The CDR3 coding sequence is TGTGCCAGCAGCGGGATGGGTGACAGCCCACGATGGTACTTC. The V and J genes are TRBV5-5 and TRBJ2-7; D might be TRBD1 (5 bases). The CDR3 has 14 amino acids. Per germline, CDR1 SGHKS and CDR2 YYEKEE (reference sequence). V was pared by 4 bases and J by 12 bases, with 23 bases between.

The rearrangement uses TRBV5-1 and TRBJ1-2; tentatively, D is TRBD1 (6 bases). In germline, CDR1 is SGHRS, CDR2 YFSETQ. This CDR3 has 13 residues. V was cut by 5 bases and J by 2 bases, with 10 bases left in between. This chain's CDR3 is CASSPGTNYGYTF. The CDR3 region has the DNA TGCGCCAGCAGTCCCGGGACAAACTATGGCTACACCTTC.

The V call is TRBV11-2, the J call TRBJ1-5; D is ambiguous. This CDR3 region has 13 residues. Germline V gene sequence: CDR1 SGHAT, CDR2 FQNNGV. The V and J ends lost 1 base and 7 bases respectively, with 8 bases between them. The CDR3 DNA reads TGTGCCAGCAGCTTAGTAGTACAGCAGCCCCAGCATTTT. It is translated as CASSLVVQQPQHF.

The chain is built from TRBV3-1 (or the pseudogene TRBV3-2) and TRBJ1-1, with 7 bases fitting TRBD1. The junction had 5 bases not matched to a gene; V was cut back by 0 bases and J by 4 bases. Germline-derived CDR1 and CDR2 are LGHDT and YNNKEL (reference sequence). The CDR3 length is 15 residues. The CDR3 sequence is CASSQEGAGGTEAFF. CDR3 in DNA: TGTGCCAGCAGCCAAGAAGGGGCAGGGGGCACTGAAGCTTTCTTT.

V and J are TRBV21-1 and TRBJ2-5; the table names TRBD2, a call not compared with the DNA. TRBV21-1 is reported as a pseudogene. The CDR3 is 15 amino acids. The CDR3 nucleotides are TGTGCCAGCAGCAAAGGGGCGGGAGCCCAAGAGACCCAGTACTTC. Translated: CASSKGAGAQETQYF.

CDR3: CASSRGGTSGYNEQFF. The CDR3 nucleotides read TGCGCCAGCAGCCGCGGGGGTACTAGCGGATACAATGAGCAGTTCTTC. V and J are TRBV5-1 and TRBJ2-1; 8 bases are a match to TRBD2. This CDR3 region has 16 residues. With 4 bases clipped from V and 4 bases from J, the junction kept 10 bases outside the gene matches. Germline-derived CDR1 and CDR2 are SGHRS and YFSETQ.

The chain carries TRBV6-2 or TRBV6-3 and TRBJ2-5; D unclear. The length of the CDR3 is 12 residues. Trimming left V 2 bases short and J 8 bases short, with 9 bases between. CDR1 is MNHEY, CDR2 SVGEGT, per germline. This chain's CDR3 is CASSYARRTQYF. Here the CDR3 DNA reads TGTGCCAGCAGTTACGCCCGGAGAACCCAGTACTTC.

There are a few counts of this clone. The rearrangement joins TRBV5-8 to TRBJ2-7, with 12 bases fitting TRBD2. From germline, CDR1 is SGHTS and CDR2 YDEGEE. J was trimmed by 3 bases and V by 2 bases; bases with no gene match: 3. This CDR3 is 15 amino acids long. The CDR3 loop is CASSLLAGGVYEQYF. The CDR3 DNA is TGTGCCAGCAGCTTACTAGCGGGAGGTGTCTACGAGCAGTACTTC.

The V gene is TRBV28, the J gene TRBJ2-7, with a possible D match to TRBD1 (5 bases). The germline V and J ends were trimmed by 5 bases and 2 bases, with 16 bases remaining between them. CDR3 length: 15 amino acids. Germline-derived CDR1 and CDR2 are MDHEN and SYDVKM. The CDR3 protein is CASSRYLGETYEQYF. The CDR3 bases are TGTGCCAGCAGTCGATACCTAGGGGAAACCTACGAGCAGTACTTC.

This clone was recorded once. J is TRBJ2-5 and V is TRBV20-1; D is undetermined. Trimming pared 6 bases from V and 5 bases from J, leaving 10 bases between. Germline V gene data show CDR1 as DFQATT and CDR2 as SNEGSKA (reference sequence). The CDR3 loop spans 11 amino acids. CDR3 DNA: TGCAGTGCACAAGGTGGGGAGACCCAGTACTTC. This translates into CSAQGGETQYF.

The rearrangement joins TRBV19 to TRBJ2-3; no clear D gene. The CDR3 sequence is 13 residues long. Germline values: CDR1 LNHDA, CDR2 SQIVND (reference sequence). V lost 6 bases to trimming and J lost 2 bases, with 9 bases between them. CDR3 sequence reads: CASRRDPTDTQYF. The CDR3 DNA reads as TGTGCCAGTAGACGAGACCCCACAGATACGCAGTATTTT.

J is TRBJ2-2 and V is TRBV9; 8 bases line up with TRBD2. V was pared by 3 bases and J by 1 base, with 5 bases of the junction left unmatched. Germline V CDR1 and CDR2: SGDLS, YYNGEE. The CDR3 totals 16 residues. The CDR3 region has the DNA TGTGCCAGCAGCGCTGCTAGCGGGCTGAACACCGGGGAGCTGTTTTTT. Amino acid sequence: CASSAASGLNTGELFF.

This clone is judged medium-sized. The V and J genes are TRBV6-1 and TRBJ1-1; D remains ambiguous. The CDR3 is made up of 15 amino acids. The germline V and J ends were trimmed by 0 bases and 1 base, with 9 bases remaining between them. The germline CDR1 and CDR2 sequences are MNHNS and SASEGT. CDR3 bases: TGTGCCAGCAGTGAAGCGGACGGTACGAACACTGAAGCTTTCTTT. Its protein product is CASSEADGTNTEAFF.

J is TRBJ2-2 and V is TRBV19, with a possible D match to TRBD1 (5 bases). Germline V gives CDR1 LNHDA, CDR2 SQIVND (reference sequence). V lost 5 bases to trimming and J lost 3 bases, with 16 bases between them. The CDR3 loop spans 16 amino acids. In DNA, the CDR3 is TGTGCCAGTAGTCAAGACTGGACATATGACACCGGGGAGCTGTTTTTT. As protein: CASSQDWTYDTGELFF.

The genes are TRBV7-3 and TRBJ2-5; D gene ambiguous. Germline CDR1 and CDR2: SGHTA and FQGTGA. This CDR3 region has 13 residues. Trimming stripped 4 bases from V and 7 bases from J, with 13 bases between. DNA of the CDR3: TGTGCCAGCAGCTCGACGTCCTTGACGACCCAGTACTTC. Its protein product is CASSSTSLTTQYF.

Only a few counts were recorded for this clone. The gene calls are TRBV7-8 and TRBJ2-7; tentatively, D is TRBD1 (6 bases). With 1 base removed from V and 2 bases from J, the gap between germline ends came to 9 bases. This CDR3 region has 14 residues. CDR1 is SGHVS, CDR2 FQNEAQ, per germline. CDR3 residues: CASSLVGQTYEQYF. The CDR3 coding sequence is TGTGCCAGCAGCTTAGTAGGACAGACCTACGAGCAGTACTTC.

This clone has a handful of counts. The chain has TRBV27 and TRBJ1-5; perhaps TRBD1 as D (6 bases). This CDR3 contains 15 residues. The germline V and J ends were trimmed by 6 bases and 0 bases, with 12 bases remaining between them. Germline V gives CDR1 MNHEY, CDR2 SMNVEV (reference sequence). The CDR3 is CASRGQSYSNQPQHF. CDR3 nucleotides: TGTGCCAGCAGAGGACAGTCCTATAGCAATCAGCCCCAGCATTTT.

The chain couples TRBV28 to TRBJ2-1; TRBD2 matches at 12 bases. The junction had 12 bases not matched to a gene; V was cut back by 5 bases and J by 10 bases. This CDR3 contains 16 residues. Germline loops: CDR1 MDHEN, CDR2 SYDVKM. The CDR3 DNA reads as TGTGCCAGCAGTATCCTATCCGGACTAGCGGGAAGCGAGCAGTTCTTC. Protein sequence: CASSILSGLAGSEQFF.

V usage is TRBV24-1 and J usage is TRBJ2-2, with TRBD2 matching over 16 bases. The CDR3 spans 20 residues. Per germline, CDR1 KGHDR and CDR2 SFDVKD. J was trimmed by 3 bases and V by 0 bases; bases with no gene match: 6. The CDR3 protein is CATSDLRGLAGGPDTGELFF. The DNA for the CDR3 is TGTGCCACCAGTGATTTGCGGGGACTAGCGGGAGGGCCCGACACCGGGGAGCTGTTTTTT.

The CDR3 loop reads CASSQFARGINIQYF. The CDR3 nucleotides are TGTGCCAGCAGCCAATTCGCGCGGGGGATAAACATTCAGTACTTC. The V gene is TRBV3-1 (or the pseudogene TRBV3-2), the J gene TRBJ2-4; 7 bases are a match to TRBD2. V was pared by 2 bases and J by 6 bases, with 7 bases of the junction left unmatched. This CDR3 spans 15 amino acids. Germline CDR1 LGHDT, CDR2 YNNKEL (reference sequence).